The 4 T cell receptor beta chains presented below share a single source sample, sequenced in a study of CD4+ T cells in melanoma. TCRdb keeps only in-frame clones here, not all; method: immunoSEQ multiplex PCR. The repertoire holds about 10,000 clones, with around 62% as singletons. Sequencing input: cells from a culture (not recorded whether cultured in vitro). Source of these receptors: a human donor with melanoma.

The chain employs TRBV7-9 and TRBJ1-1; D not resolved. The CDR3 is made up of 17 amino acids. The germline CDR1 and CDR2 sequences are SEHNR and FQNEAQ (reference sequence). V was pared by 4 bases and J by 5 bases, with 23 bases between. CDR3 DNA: TGTGCCAGCAGCTCCAATAGCTGGTTAAAGGTGCGGACTGAAGCTTTCTTT. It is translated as CASSSNSWLKVRTEAFF.

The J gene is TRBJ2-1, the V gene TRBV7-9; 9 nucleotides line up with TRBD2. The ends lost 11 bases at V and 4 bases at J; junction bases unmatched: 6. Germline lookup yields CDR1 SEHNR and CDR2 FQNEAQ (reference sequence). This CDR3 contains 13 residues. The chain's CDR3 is CAGSGGAYNEQFF. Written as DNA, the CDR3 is TGTGCCGGTAGCGGGGGCGCTTACAATGAGCAGTTCTTC.

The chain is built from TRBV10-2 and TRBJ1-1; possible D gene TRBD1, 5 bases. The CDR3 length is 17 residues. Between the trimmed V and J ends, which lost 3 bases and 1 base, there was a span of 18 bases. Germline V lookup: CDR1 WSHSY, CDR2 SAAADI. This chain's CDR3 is CASSDHSWGPENTEAFF. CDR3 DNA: TGCGCCAGCAGTGACCACAGCTGGGGACCCGAGAACACTGAAGCTTTCTTT.

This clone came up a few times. This chain's CDR3 is CASSVVPSGGADTQYF. As DNA, the CDR3 is TGTGCCAGCAGCGTAGTTCCTAGCGGGGGGGCAGATACGCAGTATTTT. The chain is built from TRBV9 and TRBJ2-3, with 12 bases aligning to TRBD2. The CDR3 is 16 residues long. After removal of 0 bases from V and 4 bases from J, the junction contained 3 bases not matched to a gene. Germline CDR1 is SGDLS and CDR2 is YYNGEE.